This T cell receptor beta chain was captured by sequencing in a study of T cell responses to AZD1222 COVID-19 vaccine (dated by TCRdb to about 2021). With regard to the full study: A total of about 230 trial participants underwent TCR sequencing, of whom approximately 210 received two doses of AZD1222 and about 25 received two doses of the MenACWY control vaccine. Trial participants were enrolled into age subgroups of 18-55, 56-69 and 70-plus years, which contained approximately 150, 28 and 58 TCR-sequenced participants, respectively. Study-wide findings and limitations: Participants were mostly white British and included more females than males, and it was suggested by the authors that clonal diversity may have been underestimated. The whole spike protein was spanned by vaccine-associated CD4 TCRs, and dominant responses were seen in regions 160-218 and 743-854. A significant rise in spike-specific TCR breadth and depth was observed after two AZD1222 doses relative to day 0 and relative to MenACWY recipients. No day 14 peak-response samples were available, so repertoires were characterized only after the peak T cell response. Conclusions about previously exposed vaccinees are limited, since just a handful of AZD1222 recipients were seropositive for SARS-CoV-2 at baseline. Nearly half of unique spike-specific TCRs reportedly recognized epitopes outside regions mutated in the B.1.351 and B.1.1.7 variants. In the small 56-69-year group, the increase in depth fell short of significance, most likely because of low power.

The CDR3 regions of human TCRbeta chains were analyzed by immunosequencing. On the study's bioinformatics: TCRs in the repertoires were matched against a reference library of SARS-CoV-2-specific TCRs that had been generated with the MIRA antigen-specificity platform. Breadth was defined as the fraction of unique TCRs that were SARS-CoV-2-associated, and depth was defined as the fraction of total T cells that were SARS-CoV-2-associated. Using the MIRA data, every spike-specific TCR was mapped to the spike region that the TCR reacted to and assigned to either a CD4 or a CD8 class. Log10-transformed breadth and depth values were compared by one-way ANOVA with Sidak's multiple comparisons tests. TCRdb re-hosts the immuneACCESS table, in-frame sequences only. Its copies lack some clones; in the studies checked, an unresolved V gene accounts for under half of them, and the cause for the rest is not known. The D gene and trimming were derived from the DNA, and the V and J assignments and clone size from that table. This sample has more than 70,000 clones in its table, and about 89% of those were observed once. The top ten clonotypes cover 4.5% to 5% of the sample.

Note on this clone: Which antigen it targets is not known. No qualities accompany the bases; no much larger clone lies one base away.

What this sample's time point label stands for: about 28 days (+/-7) after the second vaccine dose. AZD1222 recipients given second doses at about 4 weeks or at about 12 weeks were pooled, since spike-specific TCR depth and breadth were not found to differ between the two schedules. The vaccinee samples were drawn from two UK trials, COV001 and COV002, one of which was a single-blind randomized controlled phase 2/3 trial testing AZD1222 (ChAdOx1 nCoV-19) in healthy adults. For TCRbeta chain sequencing, PBMC samples from trial participants were taken at day 0 and at day 28 after the second dose. Deletion took 5 bases off V and 7 bases off J, with a span of 12 bases between the germline ends. The CDR3 starts with the cysteine, ends with the phenylalanine, and has 13 residues. Of the read, only the CDR3 DNA is kept; its 39 bases are in frame from base 1. CDR1 SGHTA and CDR2 FQGTGA are derived from the germline V gene.

The V and J segments used are TRBV7-3 and TRBJ2-1; confidence is insufficient to name the D gene. Sequenced material: peripheral blood, taken 28 days after the second AZD1222 dose. This receptor was obtained from an adult who received the AZD1222 COVID-19 vaccine. CDR3 protein: CASSPPLANEQFF. The base sequence is TGTGCCAGCAGCCCGCCCCTGGCGAATGAGCAGTTCTTC.